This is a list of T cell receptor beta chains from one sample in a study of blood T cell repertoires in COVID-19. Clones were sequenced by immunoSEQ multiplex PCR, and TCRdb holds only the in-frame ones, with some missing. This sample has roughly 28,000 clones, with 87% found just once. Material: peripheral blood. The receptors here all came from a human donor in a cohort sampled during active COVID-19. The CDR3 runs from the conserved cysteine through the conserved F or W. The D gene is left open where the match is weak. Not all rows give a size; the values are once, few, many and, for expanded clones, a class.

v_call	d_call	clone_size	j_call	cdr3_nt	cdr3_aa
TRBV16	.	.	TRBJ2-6	TGTGCCAGCAGCCCCCGGAGCTCTGGGGCCAACGTCCTGACTTTC	CASSPRSSGANVLTF
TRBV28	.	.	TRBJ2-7	TGTGCCAGCAGTCCTAACTCCTTTGTTCTGATAGAATTC	CASSPNSFVLIEF
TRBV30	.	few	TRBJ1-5	TGTGCCTGGAGGGGTAGCGCGGGAGGTCAGCCCCAGCATTTT	CAWRGSAGGQPQHF
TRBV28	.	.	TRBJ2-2	TGTGCCAGCCTCAGACCGACTCCGAACACCGGGGAGCTGTTTTTT	CASLRPTPNTGELFF
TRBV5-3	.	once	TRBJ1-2	TGTGCCAGAAGCTTGGAGGCAGGGTCCCTCTATGGCTACACCTTC	CARSLEAGSLYGYTF
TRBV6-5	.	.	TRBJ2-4	TGTGCCAGCAGGGGCGATGAAAGGATTCAGTACTTC	CASRGDERIQYF
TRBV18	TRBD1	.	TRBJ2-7	TGTGCCAGCTCACGACAGGGGTCTTACGAGCAGTACTTC	CASSRQGSYEQYF
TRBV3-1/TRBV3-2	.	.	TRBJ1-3	TGTGCCAGCAGCCAAGTTGCCGCGGGGAGCACCATATATTTT	CASSQVAAGSTIYF
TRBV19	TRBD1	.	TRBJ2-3	TGTGCCAGTACGGAGACAGGGGGATTGACAGATACGCAGTATTTT	CASTETGGLTDTQYF
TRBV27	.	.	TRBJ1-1	TGTGCCAGCAGTTTTGGGCACAGGGAAGCTGAAGCTTTCTTT	CASSFGHREAEAFF
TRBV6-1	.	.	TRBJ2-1	TGTGCCAGCAGTGAAGTGGACGGGAGCTCCTACAATGAGCAGTTCTTC	CASSEVDGSSYNEQFF
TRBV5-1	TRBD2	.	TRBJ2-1	TGCGCCAGCAGGACGGGAGGGGGGTACAATGAGCAGTTCTTC	CASRTGGGYNEQFF
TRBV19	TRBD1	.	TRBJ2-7	TGTGCCAGTAGTATGAAACAGGGGGCGCCCGCCTACGAGCAGTACTTC	CASSMKQGAPAYEQYF
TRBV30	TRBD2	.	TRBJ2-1	TGTGCCTGGAGTGCCGGGACTAGCCTGAAATACAATGAGCAGTTCTTC	CAWSAGTSLKYNEQFF
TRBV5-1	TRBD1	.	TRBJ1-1	TGCGCCAGCAGCTTGGCGACTCAGGGGGCTCAATTTAGCACTGAAGCTTTCTTT	CASSLATQGAQFSTEAFF
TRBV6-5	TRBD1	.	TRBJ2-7	TGTGCCAGCAGCCGGACAGGGGTCGAGCAGTACTTC	CASSRTGVEQYF
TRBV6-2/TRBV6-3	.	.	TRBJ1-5	TGTGCCAGCAGTTACTTAACCCCCATCTCGGACTTCCCCCAGCATTTT	CASSYLTPISDFPQHF
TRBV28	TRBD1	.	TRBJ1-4	TGTGCCAGCAGTTTCGGGACAGGGCTTGTGAATGAAAAACTGTTTTTT	CASSFGTGLVNEKLFF
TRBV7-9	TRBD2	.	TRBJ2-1	TGTGCCAGCAGCCCTGCGGGGGATGAGCAGTTCTTC	CASSPAGDEQFF
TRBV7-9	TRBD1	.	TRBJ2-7	TGTGCCAGCAGCTCTCCGGGACAGGAGTCCTACGAGCAGTACTTC	CASSSPGQESYEQYF
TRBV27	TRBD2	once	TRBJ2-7	TGTGCCAGCAGTTTACAAGGCGGGACTAGCGGGAGATACGAGCAGTACTTC	CASSLQGGTSGRYEQYF
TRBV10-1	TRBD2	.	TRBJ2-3	TGCGCCAGCAGTGGGGCAGCGGGAGGCCCAGATACGCAGTATTTT	CASSGAAGGPDTQYF
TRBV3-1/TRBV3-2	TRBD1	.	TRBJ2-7	TGTGCCACAGGAGAGTCAGGGCAGGGGGCTATCTACGAGCAGTACTTC	CATGESGQGAIYEQYF
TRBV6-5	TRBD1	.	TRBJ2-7	TGTGCCAGCAGCGAGGGGACAGGGGGATTCTACGAGCAGTACTTC	CASSEGTGGFYEQYF
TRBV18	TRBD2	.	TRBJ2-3	TGTGCCAGCTCAAGTCCGACTACTAGCGGGGGGGCTGGTACGCAGTATTTT	CASSSPTTSGGAGTQYF
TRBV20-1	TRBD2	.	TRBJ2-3	TGCAGTGCCGGGAGGAGTGATACGCAGTATTTT	CSAGRSDTQYF
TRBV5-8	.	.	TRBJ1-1	TGTGCCAGCAGTAGGGGCGCTTTCATGAACACTGAAGCTTTCTTT	CASSRGAFMNTEAFF
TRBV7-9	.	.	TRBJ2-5	TGTGCCAGCAGCTTATTACTACTCCAAGAGACCCAGTACTTC	CASSLLLLQETQYF
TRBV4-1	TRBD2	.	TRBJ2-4	TGCGCCAGCAGCCAAGGGGGGCCGGCTAGCGGGTCTGGGAACATTCAGTACTTC	CASSQGGPASGSGNIQYF
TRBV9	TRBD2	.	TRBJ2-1	TGTGCCAGCAGCATTGGACTAGCGGGCGGGGCGTTCTACAATGAGCAGTTCTTC	CASSIGLAGGAFYNEQFF
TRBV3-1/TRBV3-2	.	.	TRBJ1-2	TGTGCCAGCAGCCCAGGACAGAACTATGGCTACACCTTC	CASSPGQNYGYTF
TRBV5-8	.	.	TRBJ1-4	TGTGCCAGCAACCTAAGGGGTGTGGGTAATGAAAAACTGTTTTTT	CASNLRGVGNEKLFF
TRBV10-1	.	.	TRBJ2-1	TGCGCCAGCAGTGAATTCGACTCCTACTCCTACAATGAGCAGTTCTTC	CASSEFDSYSYNEQFF
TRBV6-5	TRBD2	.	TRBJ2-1	TGTGCCAGCAGTACGTTAGCGGGGGGGCGGGACGAGCAGTTCTTC	CASSTLAGGRDEQFF
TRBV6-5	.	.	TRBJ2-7	TGTGCCAGCAGATCCGTCGCAGGCTCCTACGAGCAGTACTTC	CASRSVAGSYEQYF
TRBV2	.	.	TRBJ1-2	TGTGCCAGCAGTGCCAGTCGGGGTGCCGGCTATGGCTACACCTTC	CASSASRGAGYGYTF
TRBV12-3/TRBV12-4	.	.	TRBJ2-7	TGTGCCAGCAGCTGGAGCTACGAGCAGTACTTC	CASSWSYEQYF
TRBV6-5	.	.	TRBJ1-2	TGTGCCAGCAGCTACAGCGAAACTAACTATGGCTACACCTTC	CASSYSETNYGYTF
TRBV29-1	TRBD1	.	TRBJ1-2	TGCAGCGCGACAGGGGGTCTCTCCTACACCTTC	CSATGGLSYTF
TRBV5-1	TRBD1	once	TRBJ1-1	TGCGCCAGCAGCTTGGATGGGCAGGGGGCCACTGAAGCTTTCTTT	CASSLDGQGATEAFF
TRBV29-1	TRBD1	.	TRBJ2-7	TGCAGCGGACGGACAGGGGACGAGCAGTACTTC	CSGRTGDEQYF
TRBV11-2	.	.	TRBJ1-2	TGTGCCAGCAGCCCTGGGGCAGGGTCGGTCGGTGGCTACACCTTC	CASSPGAGSVGGYTF
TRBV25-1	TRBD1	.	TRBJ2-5	TGTGCCAGCATGGGACAGTTCTTACGCGGTATCCAAGAGACCCAGTACTTC	CASMGQFLRGIQETQYF
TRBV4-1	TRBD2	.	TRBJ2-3	TGCGCCAGCAGCCAAGATCGTCTAGCGGGAGTCGGGGCAGATACGCAGTATTTT	CASSQDRLAGVGADTQYF
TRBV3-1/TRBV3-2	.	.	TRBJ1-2	TGTGCCAGCAGCCAAGATGACAGTAGCTATGGCTACACCTTC	CASSQDDSSYGYTF
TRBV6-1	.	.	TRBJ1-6	TGTGCCAGCAGTGAAGCGCCAGGGAGGTCACCCCTCCACTTT	CASSEAPGRSPLHF
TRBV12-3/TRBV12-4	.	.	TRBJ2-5	TGTGCCAGCGGAACACAACAGGGCGCTCCCCAGTACTTC	CASGTQQGAPQYF
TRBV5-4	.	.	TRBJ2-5	TGTGCCAGCAGCCCGGACAGCGCGGAGACCCAGTACTTC	CASSPDSAETQYF
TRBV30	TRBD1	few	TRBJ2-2	TGTGCCTGGAGGGGCAGGGGGATCGGGGAGCTGTTTTTT	CAWRGRGIGELFF
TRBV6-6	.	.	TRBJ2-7	TGTGCCAGCAGTTACTCCGCGGAGGGCCCCTACGAGCAGTACTTC	CASSYSAEGPYEQYF
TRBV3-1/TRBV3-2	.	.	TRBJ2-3	TGTGCCAGCAGCCAGAACGCGGGCACAGATACGCAGTATTTT	CASSQNAGTDTQYF
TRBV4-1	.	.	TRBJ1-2	TGCGCCAGCAGAGGAAGCCCCCGAGGGGGGGTTGGTGGCTACACCTTC	CASRGSPRGGVGGYTF
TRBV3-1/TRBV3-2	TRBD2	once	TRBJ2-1	TGTGCCAGCAGCCAAGGGGAGGGCACTGAGCAGTTCTTC	CASSQGEGTEQFF
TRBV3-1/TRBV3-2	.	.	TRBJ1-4	TGTGCCAGCAGCCAGACACCCTCGGGGGAAAAACTGTTTTTT	CASSQTPSGEKLFF
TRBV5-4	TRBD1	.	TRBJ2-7	TGTGCCAGCAGCGACCGGACAGGCTCCTACGAGCAGTACTTC	CASSDRTGSYEQYF